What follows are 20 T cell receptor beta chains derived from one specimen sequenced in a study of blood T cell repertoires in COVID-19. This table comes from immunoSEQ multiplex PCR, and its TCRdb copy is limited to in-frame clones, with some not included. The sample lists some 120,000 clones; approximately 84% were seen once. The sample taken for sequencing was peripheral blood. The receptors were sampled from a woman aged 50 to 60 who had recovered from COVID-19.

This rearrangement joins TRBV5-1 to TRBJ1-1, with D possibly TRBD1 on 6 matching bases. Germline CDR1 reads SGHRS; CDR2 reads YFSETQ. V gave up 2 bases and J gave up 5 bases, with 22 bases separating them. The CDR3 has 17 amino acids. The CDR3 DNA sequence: TGCGCCAGCAGCTTCGGACAGAATACGTGGTATGGGACTGAAGCTTTCTTT. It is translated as CASSFGQNTWYGTEAFF.

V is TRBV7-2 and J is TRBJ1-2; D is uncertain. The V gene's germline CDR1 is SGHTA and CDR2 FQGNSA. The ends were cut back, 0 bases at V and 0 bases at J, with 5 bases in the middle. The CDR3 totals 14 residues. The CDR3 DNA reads TGTGCCAGCAGCTTAGCAAGAGCTAACTATGGCTACACCTTC. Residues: CASSLARANYGYTF.

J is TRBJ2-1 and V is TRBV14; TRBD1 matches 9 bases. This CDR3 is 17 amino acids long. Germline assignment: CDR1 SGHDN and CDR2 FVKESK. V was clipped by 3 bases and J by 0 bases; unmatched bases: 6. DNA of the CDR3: TGTGCCAGCAGCCACCTCCCGGGACAGGGCTCCTACAATGAGCAGTTCTTC. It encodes CASSHLPGQGSYNEQFF.

The CDR3 bases are TGTGCCAGCAGGGGGACTAGCGGTACTAGAGATACGCAGTATTTT. The encoded protein is CASRGTSGTRDTQYF. The chain employs TRBV2 and TRBJ2-3; TRBD2 aligns across 11 bases. Germline assignment: CDR1 SNHLY and CDR2 FYNNEI. The junction had 7 bases not matched to a gene; V was cut back by 6 bases and J by 5 bases. The CDR3 sequence is 15 residues long.

The CDR3 coding sequence is TGTGCCAGCAGCTTAGCCTCAGGGAGGACGCAGTATTTT. This sequence encodes CASSLASGRTQYF. V usage is TRBV7-9 and J usage is TRBJ2-3, with D possibly TRBD2 on 6 matching bases. Germline CDR1 is SEHNR and CDR2 is FQNEAQ (reference sequence). Trimming stripped 0 bases from V and 9 bases from J, with 10 bases between. CDR3 length: 13 amino acids.

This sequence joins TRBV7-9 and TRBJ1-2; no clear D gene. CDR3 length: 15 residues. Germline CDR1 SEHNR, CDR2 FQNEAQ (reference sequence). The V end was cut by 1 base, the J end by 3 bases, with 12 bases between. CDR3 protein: CASSLEIVGDYGYTF. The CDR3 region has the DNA TGTGCCAGCAGCTTAGAAATCGTCGGGGACTATGGCTACACCTTC.

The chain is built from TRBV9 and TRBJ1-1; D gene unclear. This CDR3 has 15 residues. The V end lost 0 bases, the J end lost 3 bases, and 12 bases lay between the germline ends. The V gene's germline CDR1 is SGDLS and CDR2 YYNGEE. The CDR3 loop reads CASSVGGGLYTEAFF. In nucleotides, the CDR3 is TGTGCCAGCAGCGTAGGAGGAGGGCTGTACACTGAAGCTTTCTTT.

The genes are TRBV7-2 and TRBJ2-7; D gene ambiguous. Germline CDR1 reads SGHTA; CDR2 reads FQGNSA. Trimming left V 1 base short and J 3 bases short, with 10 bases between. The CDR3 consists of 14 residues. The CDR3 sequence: CASSLDRVGYEQYF. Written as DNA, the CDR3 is TGTGCCAGCAGCTTAGATCGGGTAGGCTACGAGCAGTACTTC. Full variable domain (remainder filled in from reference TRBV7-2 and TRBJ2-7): GAGVSQSPSNKVTEKGKDVELRCDPISGHTALYWYRQSLGQGLEFLIYFQGNSAPDKSGLPSDRFSAERTGGSVSTLTIQRTQQEDSAVYLCASSLDRVGYEQYFGPGTRLTVT.

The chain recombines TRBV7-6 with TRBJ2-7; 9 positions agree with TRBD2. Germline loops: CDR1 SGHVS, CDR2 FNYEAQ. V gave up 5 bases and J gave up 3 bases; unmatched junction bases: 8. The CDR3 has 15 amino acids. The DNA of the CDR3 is TGTGCCAGCAGCCCAAGGCCTAGCGGGGTCTACGAGCAGTACTTC. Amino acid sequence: CASSPRPSGVYEQYF.

CDR3 DNA: TGTGCCAGCTCCAACCAGGTCCCAGAAAATAATGAAAAACTGTTTTTT. Amino acid sequence: CASSNQVPENNEKLFF. The rearrangement links TRBV18 to TRBJ1-4; D gene unclear. The germline gives CDR1 KGHSH, CDR2 LQKENI. Trimming removed 6 bases from V and 4 bases from J, with 18 bases in between. The CDR3 is made up of 16 amino acids. Filled out from reference TRBV18 and TRBJ1-4, the complete variable domain reads NAGVMQNPRHLVRRRGQEARLRCSPMKGHSHVYWYRQLPEEGLKFMVYLQKENIIDESGMPKERFSAEFPKEGPSILRIQQVVRGDSAAYFCASSNQVPENNEKLFFGSGTQLSVL.

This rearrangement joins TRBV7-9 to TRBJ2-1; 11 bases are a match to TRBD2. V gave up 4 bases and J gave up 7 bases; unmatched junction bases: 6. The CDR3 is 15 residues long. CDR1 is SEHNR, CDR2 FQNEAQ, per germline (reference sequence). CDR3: CASSSLAGAPNEQFF. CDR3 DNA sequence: TGTGCCAGCAGCTCACTAGCGGGGGCCCCAAATGAGCAGTTCTTC.

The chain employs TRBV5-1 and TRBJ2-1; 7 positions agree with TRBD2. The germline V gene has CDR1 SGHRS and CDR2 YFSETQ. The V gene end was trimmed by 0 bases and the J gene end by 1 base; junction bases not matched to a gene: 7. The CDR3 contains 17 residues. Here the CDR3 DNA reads TGCGCCAGCAGCTTGGTTGGGGGGGTGAGGTCCTACAATGAGCAGTTCTTC. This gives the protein CASSLVGGVRSYNEQFF.

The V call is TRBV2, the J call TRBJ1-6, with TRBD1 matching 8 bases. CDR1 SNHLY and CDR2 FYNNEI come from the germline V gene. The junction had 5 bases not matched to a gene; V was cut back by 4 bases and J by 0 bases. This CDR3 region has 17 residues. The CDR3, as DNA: TGTGCCAGCAGTGTCAGGGGGCCCCACTCCTATAATTCACCCCTCCACTTT. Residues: CASSVRGPHSYNSPLHF.

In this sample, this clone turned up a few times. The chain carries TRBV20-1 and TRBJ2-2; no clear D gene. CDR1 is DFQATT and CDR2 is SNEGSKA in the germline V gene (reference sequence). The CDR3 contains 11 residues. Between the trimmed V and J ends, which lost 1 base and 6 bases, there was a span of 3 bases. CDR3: CSARVSGELFF. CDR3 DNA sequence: TGCAGTGCTAGAGTATCCGGGGAGCTGTTTTTT.

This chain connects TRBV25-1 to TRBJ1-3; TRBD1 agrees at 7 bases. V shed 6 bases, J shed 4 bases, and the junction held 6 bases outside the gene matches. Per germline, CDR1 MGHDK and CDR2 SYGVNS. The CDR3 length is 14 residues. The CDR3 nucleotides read TGTGCCAGCAGGGAGACAGGGTCAGGAAACACCATATATTTT. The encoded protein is CASRETGSGNTIYF.

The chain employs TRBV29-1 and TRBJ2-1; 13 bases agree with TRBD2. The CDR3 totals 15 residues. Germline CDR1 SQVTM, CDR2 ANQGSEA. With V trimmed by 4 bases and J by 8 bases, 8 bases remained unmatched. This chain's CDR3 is CSVGGTSGVSYEQFF. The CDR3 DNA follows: TGCAGCGTTGGGGGGACTAGCGGGGTTTCATATGAGCAGTTCTTC.

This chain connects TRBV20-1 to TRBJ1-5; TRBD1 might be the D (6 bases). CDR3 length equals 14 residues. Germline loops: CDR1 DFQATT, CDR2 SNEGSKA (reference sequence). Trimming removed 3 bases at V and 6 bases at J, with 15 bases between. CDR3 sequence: CSASEGGWVQPQHF. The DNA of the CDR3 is TGCAGTGCTAGTGAGGGGGGTTGGGTTCAGCCCCAGCATTTT.

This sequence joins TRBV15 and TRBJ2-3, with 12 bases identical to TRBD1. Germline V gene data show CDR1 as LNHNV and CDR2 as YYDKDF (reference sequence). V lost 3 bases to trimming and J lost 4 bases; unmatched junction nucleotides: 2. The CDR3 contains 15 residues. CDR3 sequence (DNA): TGTGCCACCAGCAGCGGGACAGGGGGCGCAGATACGCAGTATTTT. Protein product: CATSSGTGGADTQYF.

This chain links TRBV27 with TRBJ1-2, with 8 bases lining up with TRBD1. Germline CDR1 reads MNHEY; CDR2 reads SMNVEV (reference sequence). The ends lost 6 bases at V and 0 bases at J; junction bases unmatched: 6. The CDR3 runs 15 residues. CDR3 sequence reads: CASSPTGVANYGYTF. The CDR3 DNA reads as TGTGCCAGCAGCCCGACAGGGGTGGCTAACTATGGCTACACCTTC.

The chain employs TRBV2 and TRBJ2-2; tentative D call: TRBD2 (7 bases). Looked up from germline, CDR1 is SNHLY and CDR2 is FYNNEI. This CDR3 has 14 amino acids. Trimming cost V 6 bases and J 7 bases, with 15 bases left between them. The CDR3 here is CASRVRGGSGELFF. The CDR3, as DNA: TGTGCCAGCAGGGTCAGGGGAGGGAGCGGGGAGCTGTTTTTT.